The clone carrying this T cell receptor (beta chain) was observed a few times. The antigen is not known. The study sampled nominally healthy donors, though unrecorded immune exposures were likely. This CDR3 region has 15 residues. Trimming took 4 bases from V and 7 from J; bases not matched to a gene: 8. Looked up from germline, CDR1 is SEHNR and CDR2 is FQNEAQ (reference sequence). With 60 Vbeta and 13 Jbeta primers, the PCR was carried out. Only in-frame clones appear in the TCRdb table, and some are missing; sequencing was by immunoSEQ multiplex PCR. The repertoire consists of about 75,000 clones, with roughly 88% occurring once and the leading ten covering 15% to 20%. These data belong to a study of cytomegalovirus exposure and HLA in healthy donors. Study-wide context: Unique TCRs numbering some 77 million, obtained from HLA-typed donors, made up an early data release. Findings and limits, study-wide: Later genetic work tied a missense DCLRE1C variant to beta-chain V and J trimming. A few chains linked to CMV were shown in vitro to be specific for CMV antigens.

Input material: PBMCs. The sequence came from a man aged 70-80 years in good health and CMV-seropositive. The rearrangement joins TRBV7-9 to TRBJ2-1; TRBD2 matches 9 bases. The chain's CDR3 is CASSSRRGGLNEQFF. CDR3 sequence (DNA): TGTGCCAGCAGCTCCCGGCGGGGGGGCCTGAATGAGCAGTTCTTC.